In its sample, the clone carrying this T cell receptor beta chain was seen many times. Its cognate antigen is unknown. The sample is drawn from a study of T cells in Graves' hyperthyroidism and ophthalmopathy. Whole-study context: Peripheral blood sampling occurred at initial diagnosis, before any treatment.

Amplified regions were TCR beta CDR3 sequences from RNA transcripts. The HTBI primer set was used in a first-round RT-PCR of the TCR CDR3. TCRdb called the multiplex PCR reads again in MiXCR, with one record for every CDR3 protein. Of almost 250,000 distinct CDR3 sequences in the sample, roughly a quarter were seen once. Study-wide findings and caveats: Peripheral blood also featured most of the thyroid clonotypes expanded above 0.001.

The study left out patients who had uncontrolled infection, other autoimmune disease, pregnancy or lactation. This clonotype originated in a woman aged 40 to 50 with Graves' ophthalmopathy. The sample consisted of blood.

Here the CDR3 DNA reads TGCGCCAGCACCTACCCCGGGACAGGGGGAAACGGGGAGCTGTTTTTT. As protein: CASTYPGTGGNGELFF. The chain employs TRBV5-1 and TRBJ2-2; 11 nucleotides line up with TRBD1. Germline assignment: CDR1 SGHRS and CDR2 YFSETQ. CDR3 length: 16 residues. J gave up 7 bases and V 6 bases, and 11 bases lay outside the gene matches.